What follows describes a single T cell receptor beta chain. As for time point: 2014-2015 season, 7 days after vaccination. Donors with HIV/AIDS, active malignancy, immunomodulators or active illness were excluded. The germline gives CDR1 MDHEN, CDR2 SYDVKM. CDR3 length: 13 residues. Trimming stripped 8 bases from V and 4 bases from J, with 14 bases between. This sample was taken from a study of follicular helper T cells after annual influenza vaccination. Assay: immunoSEQ multiplex PCR; the TCRdb copy retains only in-frame clones and omits some. The table has 8,500 to 9,000 clones, approximately 81% seen once.

This sequence joins TRBV28 and TRBJ1-1; possible D gene TRBD1, 5 bases. The TCR sequence derives from an adult who received the influenza vaccine. Sequencing was performed on CXCR5+ CD38- circulating T follicular helper cells from blood, taken 7 days after influenza vaccination. Subset noted: circulating Tfh, non-naive CD4+CXCR5+PD-1+ (ICOS+CD38+ or ICOS-CD38-). The CDR3 loop is CASFRGEGTEAFF. In DNA form, the CDR3 reads TGTGCCAGCTTCCGGGGGGAGGGCACTGAAGCTTTCTTT.